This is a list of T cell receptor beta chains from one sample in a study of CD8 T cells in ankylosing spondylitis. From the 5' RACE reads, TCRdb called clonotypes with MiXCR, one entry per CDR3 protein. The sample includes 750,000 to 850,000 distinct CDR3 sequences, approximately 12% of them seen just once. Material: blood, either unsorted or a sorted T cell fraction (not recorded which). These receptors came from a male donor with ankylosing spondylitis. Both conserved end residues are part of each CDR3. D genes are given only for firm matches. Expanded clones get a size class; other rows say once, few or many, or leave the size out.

CDR3nt: TGTGCCATCAGTGAGGATGGGGGGTCGGCTTTCTTT
CDR3aa: CAISEDGGSAFF
v_gene: TRBV10-3
j_gene: TRBJ1-1
abundance: many
d_gene: .

CDR3nt: TGTGCCAGCAGTTTTTGGACTAGCGAACCCGACACCGGGGAGCTGTTTTTT
CDR3aa: CASSFWTSEPDTGELFF
v_gene: TRBV12-3/TRBV12-4
j_gene: TRBJ2-2
abundance: .
d_gene: TRBD2

CDR3nt: TGTGCCAGCTCGGGAAAGGCGACTAGCACAGATACGCAGTATTTT
CDR3aa: CASSGKATSTDTQYF
v_gene: TRBV18
j_gene: TRBJ2-3
abundance: few
d_gene: .

CDR3nt: TGCAGCGTTGGGGAGGGCAGGAGCTATGGCTACACCTTC
CDR3aa: CSVGEGRSYGYTF
v_gene: TRBV29-1
j_gene: TRBJ1-2
abundance: .
d_gene: .

CDR3nt: TGCAGTGCTAGTTTGGGGCAATTCAATCTGGGGAGCAATCAGCCCCAGCATTTT
CDR3aa: CSASLGQFNLGSNQPQHF
v_gene: TRBV20-1
j_gene: TRBJ1-5
abundance: .
d_gene: .

CDR3nt: TGCAGCGTTGCGGGTAACTATGGCTACACCTTC
CDR3aa: CSVAGNYGYTF
v_gene: TRBV29-1
j_gene: TRBJ1-2
abundance: .
d_gene: .

CDR3nt: TGTGCCAGCAGCTTAGGGACCGGGGCTTACACCGGGGAGCTGTTTTTT
CDR3aa: CASSLGTGAYTGELFF
v_gene: TRBV7-8
j_gene: TRBJ2-2
abundance: few
d_gene: .

CDR3nt: TGTGCCAGCAGCCTTATTGGGACACCCGGGGATGAGCAGTTCTTC
CDR3aa: CASSLIGTPGDEQFF
v_gene: TRBV3-1
j_gene: TRBJ2-1
abundance: once
d_gene: .

CDR3nt: TGCAGTGCTAGAGACAGACAGCTCACTGAAGCTTTCTTT
CDR3aa: CSARDRQLTEAFF
v_gene: TRBV20-1
j_gene: TRBJ1-1
abundance: many
d_gene: .

CDR3nt: TGCAGTGCTAGACGTGCGGGGGGTTATTCACCCCTCCACTTT
CDR3aa: CSARRAGGYSPLHF
v_gene: TRBV20-1
j_gene: TRBJ1-6
abundance: .
d_gene: .

CDR3nt: TGCAGCGTTGAAGATGACGGTGAAAAACTGTTTTTT
CDR3aa: CSVEDDGEKLFF
v_gene: TRBV29-1
j_gene: TRBJ1-4
abundance: many
d_gene: .

CDR3nt: TGTGCCGTCCTTCGTGGACGGAAAAACAATGAGCAGTTCTTC
CDR3aa: CAVLRGRKNNEQFF
v_gene: TRBV13
j_gene: TRBJ2-1
abundance: .
d_gene: .

CDR3nt: TGCGCCAGCAGTCTAGCGGGGGGTCGCCACAATGAGCAGTTCTTC
CDR3aa: CASSLAGGRHNEQFF
v_gene: TRBV4-3
j_gene: TRBJ2-1
abundance: many
d_gene: TRBD2

CDR3nt: TGCAGTGCCGAGGACAGCCAAGAGACCCAGTACTTC
CDR3aa: CSAEDSQETQYF
v_gene: TRBV20-1
j_gene: TRBJ2-5
abundance: .
d_gene: .

CDR3nt: TGTGCCAGCAGTTTAAGGGCTTGGGGGGAGACCCAGTACTTC
CDR3aa: CASSLRAWGETQYF
v_gene: TRBV27
j_gene: TRBJ2-5
abundance: few
d_gene: .